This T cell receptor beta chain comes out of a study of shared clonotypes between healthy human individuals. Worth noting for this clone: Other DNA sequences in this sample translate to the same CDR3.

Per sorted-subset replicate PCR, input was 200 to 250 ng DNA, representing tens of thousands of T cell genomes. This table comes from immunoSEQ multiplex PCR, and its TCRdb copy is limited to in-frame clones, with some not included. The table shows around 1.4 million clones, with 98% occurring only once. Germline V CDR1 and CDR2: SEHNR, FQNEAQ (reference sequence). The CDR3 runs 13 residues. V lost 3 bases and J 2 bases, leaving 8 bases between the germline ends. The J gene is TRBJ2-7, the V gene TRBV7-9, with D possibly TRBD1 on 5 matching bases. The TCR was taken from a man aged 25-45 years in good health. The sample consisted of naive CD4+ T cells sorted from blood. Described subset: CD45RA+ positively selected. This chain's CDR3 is CASSFQGTYEQYF. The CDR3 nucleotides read TGTGCCAGCAGCTTTCAGGGAACCTACGAGCAGTACTTC.